This is a list of T cell receptor beta chains from one sample in a study of graft-versus-host responses after intestinal transplantation. Profiling relied on immunoSEQ multiplex PCR, and the TCRdb table lists in-frame clones only, not all of them. The data show 95,000 to 150,000 clones, with approximately 95% seen just once and around 3.3% held by the top ten. No antigen has been identified for these receptors. The material sequenced was unstimulated CD8+ T cells sorted from spleen or lymph node cells, taken before intestinal transplant. These TCRs come from a human donor who received an intestinal transplant. Each CDR3 is given with its conserved first and last residue. D genes are given only for firm matches. The listing skips clone size in some rows; elsewhere it reads once, few, many or a size class.

-	TRBJ2-3	-	TRBV9	CASSGLTDTQYF	TGTGCCAGCAGCGGGCTTACAGATACGCAGTATTTT
-	TRBJ2-3	-	TRBV6-5	CASSYSIIRRTDTQYF	TGTGCCAGCAGTTACTCGATTATACGACGTACAGATACGCAGTATTTT
-	TRBJ1-1	-	TRBV6-1	CASSQRGTGRIEAFF	TGTGCCAGCAGTCAGCGAGGGACCGGACGAATTGAGGCTTTCTTT
-	TRBJ2-6	-	TRBV9	CASSVGRISGANVLTF	TGTGCCAGCAGCGTAGGAAGGATCTCTGGGGCCAACGTCCTGACTTTC
-	TRBJ2-3	-	TRBV9	CASSVMGGTDTQYF	TGTGCCAGCAGCGTAATGGGGGGCACAGATACGCAGTATTTT
-	TRBJ2-7	-	TRBV28	CASSLLSGSSYEQYF	TGTGCCAGCAGCCTCCTTTCAGGGAGCTCCTACGAGCAGTACTTC
-	TRBJ2-7	TRBD2	TRBV7-3	CASSLTGGQREGPGEQYF	TGTGCCAGCAGCTTAACGGGCGGACAGCGGGAGGGCCCTGGCGAGCAGTACTTC
-	TRBJ2-3	TRBD1	TRBV9	CASSPWTGNTDTQYF	TGTGCCAGCAGCCCTTGGACAGGGAACACAGATACGCAGTATTTT
-	TRBJ2-2	TRBD2	TRBV27	CASSPWTSGISGELFF	TGTGCCAGCAGTCCCTGGACTAGCGGGATATCCGGGGAGCTGTTTTTT
once	TRBJ2-3	-	TRBV28	CASSSTGTDTQYF	TGTGCCAGCAGTTCGACAGGCACAGATACGCAGTATTTT
-	TRBJ2-1	TRBD2	TRBV4-3	CASSQAGTSGSTRQFF	TGCGCCAGCAGCCAAGCCGGGACTAGCGGGAGCACTCGGCAGTTCTTC
-	TRBJ2-5	-	TRBV5-4	CASTLTPGRETQYF	TGTGCCAGCACCCTCACCCCAGGACGAGAGACCCAGTACTTC
once	TRBJ1-2	-	TRBV13	CASSLYSRDYGYTF	TGTGCCAGCAGCTTATATTCCCGGGACTATGGCTACACCTTC
-	TRBJ1-2	-	TRBV28	CASSLGLGAPDNYGYTF	TGTGCCAGCAGCCTTGGGTTAGGGGCCCCCGATAACTATGGCTACACCTTC
-	TRBJ2-7	TRBD2	TRBV19	CASSPERENPNYEQYF	TGTGCCAGTAGTCCGGAGCGGGAGAATCCCAATTACGAGCAGTACTTC
-	TRBJ2-1	-	TRBV27	CASSGGVPGNEQFF	TGTGCCAGCAGCGGTGGGGTCCCGGGGAATGAGCAGTTCTTC
-	TRBJ1-1	-	TRBV5-4	CASNFLSENTEAFF	TGTGCCAGCAACTTTTTATCAGAGAACACTGAAGCTTTCTTT
once	TRBJ1-5	-	TRBV12-5	CASGLNAGFSNQPQHF	TGTGCTAGTGGTTTGAACGCAGGGTTTAGCAATCAGCCCCAGCATTTT
-	TRBJ1-5	-	TRBV7-9	CASSLSVGGVRDSNQPQHF	TGTGCCAGCAGCTTATCGGTCGGTGGAGTCCGCGATAGCAATCAGCCCCAGCATTTT
-	TRBJ1-1	-	TRBV7-9	CASSLGAAGREAFF	TGTGCCAGCAGCTTAGGTGCGGCAGGAAGGGAAGCTTTCTTT
-	TRBJ2-7	TRBD2	TRBV7-6	CASSLDLAGTSYEQYF	TGTGCCAGCAGCTTAGACCTAGCGGGAACCTCCTACGAGCAGTACTTC
-	TRBJ1-5	TRBD1	TRBV7-9	CASSAGTGVFQPQHF	TGTGCCAGCAGCGCAGGGACAGGGGTTTTTCAGCCCCAGCATTTT
-	TRBJ2-1	-	TRBV4-3	CASSQSGPSSSYNEQFF	TGCGCCAGCAGCCAATCGGGACCGTCGAGCTCCTACAATGAGCAGTTCTTC
-	TRBJ2-7	-	TRBV4-2	CASSQEVIGGEGGDPYEQYF	TGTGCCAGCAGCCAAGAAGTCATCGGAGGCGAGGGAGGTGACCCCTACGAGCAGTACTTC
-	TRBJ2-1	-	TRBV5-4	CASSWEIGSYNEQFF	TGTGCCAGCAGCTGGGAGATCGGCTCCTACAATGAGCAGTTCTTC
-	TRBJ1-1	-	TRBV27	CASRFTVDTEAFF	TGTGCCAGCAGGTTCACAGTGGACACTGAAGCTTTCTTT
-	TRBJ1-1	-	TRBV19	CASSIVPTGNTEAFF	TGTGCCAGTAGTATAGTTCCAACAGGGAACACTGAAGCTTTCTTT
-	TRBJ2-1	-	TRBV19	CASSITGPDINSYNEQFF	TGTGCCAGTAGTATAACCGGGCCGGACATAAACTCCTACAATGAGCAGTTCTTC
-	TRBJ1-5	-	TRBV28	CASSLPLRGLGNQPQHF	TGTGCCAGCAGTCTTCCCCTAAGGGGGTTAGGCAATCAGCCCCAGCATTTT
-	TRBJ2-1	TRBD1	TRBV11-2	CASSLTGQGSYNEQFF	TGTGCCAGCAGCTTAACGGGACAGGGGTCCTACAATGAGCAGTTCTTC
-	TRBJ2-7	-	TRBV19	CASSMAYSYEQYF	TGTGCCAGTAGTATGGCATACTCCTACGAGCAGTACTTC
-	TRBJ2-1	-	TRBV2	CASSEWNGGINNEQFF	TGTGCCAGCAGTGAATGGAATGGCGGGATTAACAATGAGCAGTTCTTC
-	TRBJ2-7	TRBD2	TRBV19	CASSITAGGLYEQYF	TGTGCCAGTAGTATTACCGCGGGAGGGCTCTACGAGCAGTACTTC
-	TRBJ2-5	TRBD1	TRBV27	CASSITRTGGGETQYF	TGTGCCAGCAGTATTACTCGGACAGGGGGTGGAGAGACCCAGTACTTC
-	TRBJ1-4	-	TRBV19	CASSIDREKLFF	TGTGCCAGTAGTATAGATCGTGAAAAACTGTTTTTT
-	TRBJ2-2	-	TRBV6-6	CASSPKIAGELFF	TGTGCCAGCAGCCCAAAAATCGCCGGGGAGCTGTTTTTT
-	TRBJ2-7	TRBD2	TRBV19	CASSSGLAAYEQYF	TGTGCCAGTAGTAGTGGACTAGCAGCCTACGAGCAGTACTTC
-	TRBJ2-1	TRBD2	TRBV7-9	CASSSGLATNEQFF	TGTGCCAGCAGCTCGGGACTAGCGACTAATGAGCAGTTCTTC
-	TRBJ1-5	-	TRBV23-1	CASSQSTRYSNQPQHF	TGCGCCAGCAGTCAATCGACAAGGTATAGCAATCAGCCCCAGCATTTT
-	TRBJ2-7	-	TRBV5-4	CASSLGLESYEQYF	TGTGCCAGCAGCTTGGGCCTAGAGAGTTACGAGCAGTACTTC
-	TRBJ2-3	-	TRBV7-8	CASSLAGTSTDTQYF	TGTGCCAGCAGCTTGGCAGGGACTAGCACAGATACGCAGTATTTT
-	TRBJ2-1	-	TRBV30	CAWSVQYGRRLVNEQFF	TGTGCCTGGAGTGTGCAGTACGGGCGTCGGCTGGTCAATGAGCAGTTCTTC
-	TRBJ1-5	-	TRBV21-1	CASSKPGLTGHF	TGTGCCAGCAGCAAGCCGGGACTTACCGGCCATTTT
-	TRBJ2-5	TRBD1	TRBV28	CASRPGQGPQETQYF	TGTGCCAGCAGACCCGGACAGGGCCCACAAGAGACCCAGTACTTC
-	TRBJ2-7	-	TRBV28	CASSFAQGLEIGEQYF	TGTGCCAGCAGTTTCGCACAGGGTTTAGAGATCGGCGAGCAGTACTTC
-	TRBJ2-1	-	TRBV7-3	CASSLGTSSYNEQFF	TGTGCCAGCAGCTTAGGGACCTCCTCCTACAATGAGCAGTTCTTC